Each of the 26 T cell receptor beta chains below was sequenced from the same sample in a study of cytomegalovirus exposure and HLA in healthy donors. The repertoire was sequenced with immunoSEQ multiplex PCR; TCRdb's copy has only in-frame clones and lacks some. This sample carries under 300,000 clones, about 86% of them seen once, and the ten largest clones take about 1%. Source material: PBMCs. The receptors shown here come from a woman between 18 and 29 years old in good health and CMV-seronegative.

J is TRBJ1-1 and V is TRBV25-1; the match to TRBD1 covers 7 bases. Germline V gene sequence: CDR1 MGHDK, CDR2 SYGVNS. J lost 3 bases, V lost 1 base, and 2 bases had no gene match. This CDR3 has 14 amino acids. The CDR3 reads CASSEFGQDTEAFF. In DNA form, the CDR3 reads TGTGCCAGCAGTGAATTCGGACAGGACACTGAAGCTTTCTTT.

The chain joins TRBV28 to TRBJ2-7; D gene uncertain. The CDR3 is 12 amino acids. Per germline, CDR1 MDHEN and CDR2 SYDVKM. V shed 5 bases and J shed 2 bases, with 7 bases lying between them. The CDR3 here is CASSPPAYEQYF. CDR3 DNA: TGTGCCAGCAGTCCCCCAGCCTACGAGCAGTACTTC.

The genes are TRBV14 and TRBJ1-3, with a possible D match to TRBD1 (5 bases). CDR1 is SGHDN, CDR2 FVKESK, per germline. Deletions cut 6 bases from V and 4 bases from J, with 13 bases between. There are 14 residues in the CDR3. The chain's CDR3 is CASSLRVRGNTIYF. The CDR3 DNA reads as TGTGCCAGCAGTCTCAGGGTGCGGGGAAACACCATATATTTT.

The chain combines TRBV6-4 with TRBJ2-3; 8 bases fit TRBD2. Germline CDR1 is MRHNA and CDR2 is SNTAGT. V was pared by 5 bases and J by 3 bases, with 1 base of the junction left unmatched. The CDR3 has 13 residues. The DNA for the CDR3 is TGTGCCAGCAGTCGGGGGGGGACAGATACGCAGTATTTT. Protein: CASSRGGTDTQYF.

V usage is TRBV18 and J usage is TRBJ1-3; no reliable D call. The germline V gene has CDR1 KGHSH and CDR2 LQKENI. This CDR3 comprises 15 residues. Trimming shortened V by 1 base and J by 9 bases, and 16 bases separated the two germline ends. CDR3 residues: CASSPQWWAAGTIYF. The CDR3 region has the DNA TGTGCCAGCTCACCACAATGGTGGGCGGCGGGCACCATATATTTT.

The chain is built from TRBV19 and TRBJ1-2; TRBD1 is a possible D gene (6 bases). This CDR3 spans 15 amino acids. Trimming left V 5 bases short and J 6 bases short, with 19 bases between. Per the germline V gene, CDR1 is LNHDA and CDR2 is SQIVND (reference sequence). The CDR3 DNA reads TGTGCCAGTAGTCTCATAACAGGGAGATCCGATGGCTACACCTTC. This translates into CASSLITGRSDGYTF.

V usage is TRBV27 and J usage is TRBJ2-5; TRBD2 matches at 7 bases. The CDR3 length is 15 residues. Germline trimming cut 2 bases from V and 4 bases from J; bases unmatched to any gene: 7. In germline, CDR1 is MNHEY, CDR2 SMNVEV (reference sequence). CDR3 bases: TGTGCCAGCAGTTTACGGCGGGGGATCGGAGAGACCCAGTACTTC. Translation gives CASSLRRGIGETQYF.

V is TRBV28 and J is TRBJ2-7, with TRBD1 matching over 7 bases. Germline values: CDR1 MDHEN, CDR2 SYDVKM. V was clipped by 5 bases and J by 9 bases; unmatched bases: 10. The length of the CDR3 is 13 residues. Here the CDR3 reads CASSRTGEGRQYF. The CDR3 nucleotides are TGTGCCAGCAGTCGAACAGGGGAAGGACGGCAGTACTTC.

The V gene is TRBV7-9, the J gene TRBJ2-7, with 7 bases fitting TRBD1. The CDR3 loop spans 12 amino acids. Trimming at V came to 4 bases and at J to 3 bases, leaving 0 bases not matched to a gene. Germline V gene sequence: CDR1 SEHNR, CDR2 FQNEAQ (reference sequence). In nucleotides, the CDR3 is TGTGCCAGCAGCTGGGACAGCTACGAGCAGTACTTC. Amino acids: CASSWDSYEQYF.

This chain connects TRBV28 to TRBJ2-1, with 9 bases fitting TRBD1. Germline V CDR1 and CDR2: MDHEN, SYDVKM. V lost 5 bases, J lost 4 bases, and 12 bases stayed unmatched. The CDR3 is made up of 17 amino acids. The CDR3 DNA follows: TGTGCCAGCAGTCCGTCGGGACAGGGAGGGAGATACAATGAGCAGTTCTTC. Protein product: CASSPSGQGGRYNEQFF.

V gene TRBV27 combines with J gene TRBJ2-7; D not resolved. The CDR3 runs to 13 residues. From germline, CDR1 is MNHEY and CDR2 SMNVEV (reference sequence). Between the trimmed V and J ends, which lost 5 bases and 5 bases, there was a span of 13 bases. DNA of the CDR3: TGTGCCAGCAGTCCGACACCACGACACGAGCAGTACTTC. Protein sequence: CASSPTPRHEQYF.

The chain combines TRBV30 with TRBJ2-3, with D perhaps matching TRBD2 (7 bases). CDR3 size: 16 residues. CDR1 is GTSNPN, CDR2 SVGIG, per germline (reference sequence). The V gene lost 5 bases and the J gene lost 4 bases, with 22 bases spanning the gap. The CDR3 loop reads CAWGGMKAGPADTQYF. Written as DNA, the CDR3 is TGTGCCTGGGGGGGCATGAAAGCGGGGCCGGCAGATACGCAGTATTTT.

This chain links TRBV11-2 with TRBJ2-5; tentatively, D is TRBD2 (6 bases). The CDR3 totals 11 residues. CDR1 and CDR2 (germline): SGHAT, FQNNGV. Trimming pared 6 bases from V and 4 bases from J, leaving 6 bases between. CDR3 amino acids: CASRRGETQYF. CDR3 DNA: TGTGCCAGCAGGCGGGGAGAGACCCAGTACTTC.

The chain combines TRBV14 with TRBJ2-3, with 11 positions matching TRBD2. Germline V lookup: CDR1 SGHDN, CDR2 FVKESK. The CDR3 totals 15 residues. J lost 5 bases, V lost 1 base, and 2 bases had no gene match. The CDR3 protein is CASSQGLAGGDTQYF. The CDR3 DNA is TGTGCCAGCAGCCAAGGGCTAGCGGGAGGAGATACGCAGTATTTT.

The genes are TRBV6-5 and TRBJ1-5, with 9 positions matching TRBD1. V was pared by 5 bases and J by 6 bases, with 8 bases of the junction left unmatched. CDR3 size: 15 residues. The germline V gene has CDR1 MNHEY and CDR2 SVGAGI. CDR3 residues: CASSRTQGAGQPQHF. Written as DNA, the CDR3 is TGTGCCAGCAGTCGCACACAGGGGGCGGGTCAGCCCCAGCATTTT.

This chain uses TRBV7-2 with TRBJ1-1; D remains unclear. Deletions cut 6 bases from V and 1 base from J, with 15 bases between. The V gene's germline CDR1 is SGHTA and CDR2 FQGNSA. This CDR3 is 15 amino acids long. The CDR3: CASRPNGIRNTEAFF. CDR3 sequence (DNA): TGTGCCAGCAGACCAAATGGTATCAGGAACACTGAAGCTTTCTTT.

The chain is built from TRBV28 and TRBJ2-6, with D hard to call. Germline CDR1 MDHEN, CDR2 SYDVKM. Deletions cut 7 bases from V and 0 bases from J, with 16 bases between. The CDR3 is 17 residues long. CDR3 DNA sequence: TGTGCCAGCAACACACCCTCGCCGGGCTCTGGGGCCAACGTCCTGACTTTC. This codes for CASNTPSPGSGANVLTF.

V is TRBV28 and J is TRBJ2-7, with TRBD2 identical over 10 bases. The CDR3 is 18 amino acids. V was clipped by 3 bases and J by 1 base; unmatched bases: 12. In germline, CDR1 is MDHEN, CDR2 SYDVKM. CDR3 sequence (DNA): TGTGCCAGCAGTTTTTCTCTCCTAGCGGGGGTTTCATCCTACGAGCAGTACTTC. It codes for CASSFSLLAGVSSYEQYF.

The chain is built from TRBV27 and TRBJ1-2; D is perhaps TRBD1 (6 bases). The CDR3 is made up of 16 amino acids. V lost 6 bases, J lost 4 bases, and 21 bases lay in between. The germline V gene encodes CDR1 MNHEY and CDR2 SMNVEV (reference sequence). CDR3 DNA: TGTGCCAGCAGCCCGGGGGGGCAGGGCACTCTCTATGGCTACACCTTC. Its translation is CASSPGGQGTLYGYTF.

The rearrangement links TRBV7-6 to TRBJ2-7; D is unclear. Germline assignment: CDR1 SGHVS and CDR2 FNYEAQ. The CDR3 totals 15 residues. V was pared by 1 base and J by 3 bases, with 13 bases between. The CDR3 sequence is CASSLGGARIYEQYF. The CDR3 nucleotides are TGTGCCAGCAGCTTAGGAGGTGCGCGCATCTACGAGCAGTACTTC.

The chain has TRBV9 and TRBJ1-4; D is perhaps TRBD1 (5 bases). V was pared by 5 bases and J by 7 bases, with 18 bases between. The germline V gene has CDR1 SGDLS and CDR2 YYNGEE. This CDR3 spans 15 amino acids. CDR3 coding DNA: TGTGCCAGCAGTAGTAGTGGGGGGGTAGGTGAAAAACTGTTTTTT. This codes for CASSSSGGVGEKLFF.

As regards this clone: Other DNA sequences from this sample encode an identical CDR3 as well. The genes are TRBV28 and TRBJ1-2, with 8 bases fitting TRBD1. V dropped 5 bases and J dropped 0; count of bases not matched to a gene: 2. The CDR3 sequence is 14 residues long. Germline CDR1 reads MDHEN; CDR2 reads SYDVKM. Here the CDR3 DNA reads TGTGCCAGCAGTCCGGACAGGGCTAACTATGGCTACACCTTC. It encodes CASSPDRANYGYTF.

This clone showed up just once. CDR3 protein: CASSFMIRDIRLDYTF. CDR3 bases: TGTGCCAGCAGTTTCATGATCCGGGACATACGACTCGACTACACCTTC. The chain is built from TRBV28 and TRBJ1-2; tentatively, D is TRBD1 (6 bases). CDR3 length: 16 amino acids. The V gene's germline CDR1 is MDHEN and CDR2 SYDVKM. Trimming removed 3 bases at V and 10 bases at J, with 24 bases between.

The rearrangement uses TRBV30 and TRBJ1-5; TRBD1 matches 8 bases. The germline V gene has CDR1 GTSNPN and CDR2 SVGIG (reference sequence). Trimming removed 0 bases from V and 3 bases from J; junction bases left unmatched: 4. CDR3 length: 15 residues. The CDR3 sequence: CAWSVAGQVNQPQHF. The CDR3 DNA sequence: TGTGCCTGGAGTGTAGCGGGACAGGTCAATCAGCCCCAGCATTTT.

The V call is TRBV6-5, the J call TRBJ1-1; 8 nucleotides line up with TRBD1. The CDR3 contains 16 residues. V gave up 2 bases and J gave up 4 bases; unmatched junction bases: 9. From germline, CDR1 is MNHEY and CDR2 SVGAGI. This CDR3 reads CASSYRQGRLGTEAFF. The CDR3 nucleotides are TGTGCCAGCAGTTACCGACAGGGGCGCTTGGGCACTGAAGCTTTCTTT.

The rearrangement joins TRBV6-5 to TRBJ2-7; D perhaps matches TRBD2 (5 bases). In germline, CDR1 is MNHEY, CDR2 SVGAGI. CDR3 length equals 15 residues. The germline V and J ends were trimmed by 0 bases and 3 bases, with 12 bases remaining between them. CDR3 region: CASSYSRRMHYEQYF. For the CDR3, the DNA is TGTGCCAGCAGTTACTCGAGGAGGATGCACTACGAGCAGTACTTC.